Each of the 12 T cell receptor beta chains below was sequenced from the same sample in a study of CD8+CD57+ T cells in acquired aplastic anemia. For sequencing, patients were chosen who had shown expansion of CD8+CD57+ cells by flow cytometry. Using genomic DNA as the template, TCR beta VDJ and CDR3 profiling was carried out. MiXCR was run by TCRdb on the reads, yielding one entry per CDR3 protein. The sample yields hundreds of thousands of distinct CDR3 sequences, roughly a third seen once. Sequenced sample: sorted CD4+, CD8+, or CD8+CD57+ T cells (not recorded which) from PBMCs. These receptors originate from a human donor with aplastic anemia.

This clonotype has just a few counts. The rearrangement uses TRBV6-5 and TRBJ1-3; D might be TRBD1 (5 bases). The V gene lost 2 bases and the J gene lost 2 bases, with 10 bases spanning the gap. This CDR3 contains 15 residues. Germline V gene lookup returns CDR1 MNHEY and CDR2 SVGAGI. CDR3 sequence (DNA): TGTGCCAGCAGTTACAGGGGTACGGCTGGAAACACCATATATTTT. Its protein product is CASSYRGTAGNTIYF.

This clonotype has at least ten counts. The V call is TRBV24-1, the J call TRBJ2-1; 8 bases map to TRBD2. V was clipped by 3 bases and J by 7 bases; unmatched bases: 7. This CDR3 contains 15 residues. Germline CDR1 reads KGHDR; CDR2 reads SFDVKD. The CDR3 region is CATSDGPGGYNEQFF. In DNA, the CDR3 is TGTGCCACCAGTGATGGGCCGGGGGGGTATAATGAGCAGTTCTTC.

This chain connects TRBV11-2 to TRBJ2-3; TRBD1 matches at 8 bases. Germline-derived CDR1 and CDR2 are SGHAT and FQNNGV. V shed 5 bases and J 3 bases; nucleotides not matched to a gene: 10. There are 16 residues in the CDR3. The CDR3: CASSQATGALTDTQYF. Written as DNA, the CDR3 is TGTGCCAGCAGCCAGGCGACAGGGGCTTTGACAGATACGCAGTATTTT.

This chain connects TRBV6-1 to TRBJ2-7; 7 bases fit TRBD1. V dropped 10 bases and J dropped 3; count of bases not matched to a gene: 12. This CDR3 has 14 residues. The germline V gene has CDR1 MNHNS and CDR2 SASEGT. The CDR3 sequence: CATYRGQTFYEQYF. CDR3 coding DNA: TGTGCCACATACCGGGGACAGACGTTCTACGAGCAGTACTTC.

This clonotype appeared a few times. The rearrangement links TRBV11-2 to TRBJ1-1, with unresolved D. The germline CDR1 and CDR2 sequences are SGHAT and FQNNGV. The V end was cut by 1 base, the J end by 9 bases, with 9 bases between. This CDR3 has 12 residues. This CDR3 reads CASSLGPQKAFF. CDR3 nucleotide sequence: TGTGCCAGCAGCTTAGGCCCCCAAAAAGCTTTCTTT.

This rearrangement joins TRBV3-1 to TRBJ2-7, with a weak D call TRBD2 (5 bases). Germline V lookup: CDR1 LGHDT, CDR2 YNNKEL (reference sequence). CDR3 length: 14 amino acids. The V gene lost 1 base and the J gene lost 7 bases, with 14 bases spanning the gap. The CDR3 sequence is CASSQVEGLQEQYF. In DNA, the CDR3 is TGTGCCAGCAGCCAAGTTGAGGGATTGCAAGAGCAGTACTTC.

In this sample, this clonotype turned up a few times. This chain uses TRBV5-4 with TRBJ1-2; D gene ambiguous. The CDR3 has 16 residues. V lost 0 bases and J lost 0, with 12 bases in between. Germline V CDR1 and CDR2: SGHNT, YYREEE (reference sequence). Here the CDR3 DNA reads TGTGCCAGCAGCTTGGGGTCGGTAGCGGCTAACTATGGCTACACCTTC. Amino acid sequence: CASSLGSVAANYGYTF.

Regarding this clonotype: An end of the junction differs from the germline gene, which may be a read error. The J gene is TRBJ1-5, the V gene TRBV2; maybe TRBD1 (6 bases). The CDR3 runs to 14 residues. Germline V gene sequence: CDR1 SNHLY, CDR2 FYNNEI. The CDR3 protein is CASSSGQSSQPQHF. CDR3 nucleotides: TGTGCCAGCAGCTCAGGACAGAGCAGTCAGCCCCAGCATTTT.

The V gene is TRBV11-2, the J gene TRBJ1-5, with D maybe TRBD1 (6 bases). CDR3 length: 17 amino acids. V lost 5 bases and J 3 bases, leaving 20 bases between the germline ends. In germline, CDR1 is SGHAT, CDR2 FQNNGV. CDR3 sequence (DNA): TGTGCCAGCAGCCTCCGTGGGGGGGCAGAACACAATCAGCCCCAGCATTTT. Protein: CASSLRGGAEHNQPQHF.

This clonotype has only a few counts. The chain recombines TRBV12-5 with TRBJ2-6, with D maybe TRBD1 (6 bases). Trimming pared 0 bases from V and 0 bases from J, leaving 18 bases between. CDR3 length equals 20 residues. Germline values: CDR1 LGHNT, CDR2 FRNRAP. The DNA of the CDR3 is TGTGCTAGTGGTTTGGTGGTAGGAGACAGGCGAAGCTCTGGGGCCAACGTCCTGACTTTC. Amino acids: CASGLVVGDRRSSGANVLTF.

This clonotype was observed a few times. The rearrangement uses TRBV2 and TRBJ1-3; the match to TRBD1 covers 11 bases. Germline V gene lookup returns CDR1 SNHLY and CDR2 FYNNEI. V dropped 8 bases and J dropped 3; count of bases not matched to a gene: 3. The CDR3 loop spans 14 amino acids. Here the CDR3 DNA reads TGTGCCAGCGGACAGGGGGCTAGTGGAAACACCATATATTTT. It is translated as CASGQGASGNTIYF.

The genes are TRBV19 and TRBJ2-5; TRBD2 is a possible D gene (6 bases). CDR1 LNHDA and CDR2 SQIVND come from the germline V gene (reference sequence). The V end was cut by 8 bases, the J end by 4 bases, with 14 bases between. This CDR3 is 13 amino acids long. The CDR3 coding sequence is TGTGCCAGTCAAGGCCGGGGGAGAGAGACCCAGTACTTC. Amino acid sequence: CASQGRGRETQYF.